The 18 T cell receptor beta chains below all came from one sample that was sequenced in a study of blood T cell repertoires in COVID-19. Using immunoSEQ multiplex PCR, the repertoire was profiled, and TCRdb retains in-frame clones only, with some absent. Among 30,000 to 35,000 clones, around 90% were seen once, and the ten largest hold more than 13%. The source material was peripheral blood. The receptors derive from a man in his 60s with active COVID-19.

This chain uses TRBV19 with TRBJ2-5; TRBD1 matches at 11 bases. The V and J ends lost 6 bases and 5 bases, in that order; junction bases with no gene match: 8. CDR3 length equals 15 residues. CDR1 is LNHDA and CDR2 is SQIVND in the germline V gene (reference sequence). The CDR3 sequence is CASRGPRTGGETQYF. The CDR3 DNA reads TGTGCCAGTAGGGGGCCGCGGACAGGGGGCGAGACCCAGTACTTC. Complete variable domain (other parts from reference TRBV19 and TRBJ2-5): DGGITQSPKYLFRKEGQNVTLSCEQNLNHDAMYWYRQDPGQGLRLIYYSQIVNDFQKGDIAEGYSVSREKKESFPLTVTSAQKNPTAFYLCASRGPRTGGETQYFGPGTRLLVL.

The chain couples TRBV11-2 to TRBJ2-7; TRBD1 matches 7 bases. The V gene end was trimmed by 5 bases and the J gene end by 3 bases; junction bases not matched to a gene: 4. The CDR3 sequence is 13 residues long. CDR1 is SGHAT and CDR2 is FQNNGV in the germline V gene. This CDR3 is CASSPGQHYEQYF. Written as DNA, the CDR3 is TGTGCCAGCAGCCCGGGACAGCACTACGAGCAGTACTTC. Complete variable domain (other parts from reference TRBV11-2 and TRBJ2-7): EAGVAQSPRYKIIEKRQSVAFWCNPISGHATLYWYQQILGQGPKLLIQFQNNGVVDDSQLPKDRFSAERLKGVDSTLKIQPAKLEDSAVYLCASSPGQHYEQYFGPGTRLTVT.

This chain joins TRBV18 and TRBJ2-7; TRBD2 matches 10 bases. This CDR3 is built from 16 residues. The germline V gene has CDR1 KGHSH and CDR2 LQKENI. V lost 2 bases to trimming and J lost 1 base; unmatched junction nucleotides: 5. The CDR3, as DNA: TGTGCCAGCTCACCATCCTTAGCGGGAGGATCCTACGAGCAGTACTTC. Residues: CASSPSLAGGSYEQYF.

The chain employs TRBV18 and TRBJ1-1; TRBD1 matches 7 bases. This CDR3 comprises 15 residues. Germline V CDR1 and CDR2: KGHSH, LQKENI. V was pared by 5 bases and J by 1 base, with 7 bases of the junction left unmatched. CDR3 residues: CASSASTGSNTEAFF. CDR3 DNA sequence: TGTGCCAGCTCAGCCTCGACAGGGTCGAACACTGAAGCTTTCTTT.

The chain recombines TRBV7-6 with TRBJ2-2; 7 bases match TRBD2. Germline values: CDR1 SGHVS, CDR2 FNYEAQ. There are 17 residues in the CDR3. V shed 2 bases and J 1 base; nucleotides not matched to a gene: 7. The CDR3 region has the DNA TGTGCCAGCAGCTTACTTCCGCGGGAGTTGAACACCGGGGAGCTGTTTTTT. Encoded protein: CASSLLPRELNTGELFF.

CDR3 nucleotides: TGCGCCAGCAGCCCAGGACAGGGGCCTTCTAACGAGCAGTACTTC. Protein product: CASSPGQGPSNEQYF. V and J are TRBV4-1 and TRBJ2-7; 9 positions match TRBD1. V dropped 4 bases and J dropped 5; count of bases not matched to a gene: 9. This CDR3 spans 15 amino acids. Germline V lookup: CDR1 MGHRA, CDR2 YSYEKL.

The chain is built from TRBV19 and TRBJ2-1, with TRBD1 matching over 8 bases. Germline-derived CDR1 and CDR2 are LNHDA and SQIVND (reference sequence). V dropped 5 bases and J dropped 9; count of bases not matched to a gene: 9. The CDR3 covers 14 residues. DNA of the CDR3: TGTGCCAGTAGTCTTCGGGACAGGATACTTGAGCAGTTCTTC. This encodes CASSLRDRILEQFF.

The V and J genes are TRBV4-2 and TRBJ1-2; 8 bases align to TRBD1. Germline loops: CDR1 LGHNA, CDR2 YNFKEQ. CDR3 size: 16 residues. V shed 4 bases and J 0 bases; nucleotides not matched to a gene: 7. The CDR3 sequence is CASSPFGTGANYGYTF. CDR3 sequence (DNA): TGTGCCAGCAGCCCCTTCGGGACAGGAGCTAACTATGGCTACACCTTC.

The chain is built from TRBV5-6 and TRBJ2-7; 9 nucleotides agree with TRBD2. Germline CDR1 and CDR2: SGHDT and YYEEEE. The CDR3 is made up of 16 amino acids. Trimming took 0 bases from V and 5 from J; bases not matched to a gene: 9. The CDR3 sequence: CASSLVLGGREHEQYF. The CDR3 region has the DNA TGTGCCAGCAGCTTGGTCCTGGGCGGGAGGGAACACGAGCAGTACTTC.

This rearrangement joins TRBV5-1 to TRBJ2-7, with 11 bases aligning to TRBD2. The germline gives CDR1 SGHRS, CDR2 YFSETQ. The ends lost 7 bases at V and 5 bases at J; junction bases unmatched: 17. This CDR3 contains 17 residues. In DNA form, the CDR3 reads TGCGCCAGCGGAGGGGGACTAGCGGTCCAAGGAATCCACGAGCAGTACTTC. Its translation is CASGGGLAVQGIHEQYF.

This sequence joins TRBV3-1 (or the pseudogene TRBV3-2) and TRBJ2-3; TRBD2 aligns across 11 bases. V lost 6 bases to trimming and J lost 9 bases; unmatched junction nucleotides: 11. The CDR3 is 15 residues long. CDR1 LGHDT and CDR2 YNNKEL come from the germline V gene (reference sequence). Here the CDR3 reads CASSSSGRTIPTQYF. The CDR3, as DNA: TGTGCCAGCAGTTCTAGCGGGAGGACCATCCCAACGCAGTATTTT.

V gene TRBV7-8 combines with J gene TRBJ1-2; D remains ambiguous. There are 15 residues in the CDR3. From germline, CDR1 is SGHVS and CDR2 FQNEAQ. The V gene lost 4 bases and the J gene lost 7 bases, with 19 bases spanning the gap. The CDR3 region is CASSSGTGSLVGYTF. The CDR3 DNA reads as TGTGCCAGCAGCTCCGGTACCGGGAGCTTAGTTGGCTACACCTTC.

The chain is built from TRBV19 and TRBJ2-7; 10 positions agree with TRBD1. Germline V lookup: CDR1 LNHDA, CDR2 SQIVND (reference sequence). Trimming removed 0 bases from V and 1 base from J; junction bases left unmatched: 6. The CDR3 runs 17 residues. In nucleotides, the CDR3 is TGTGCCAGTAGTATAGACCACCGGGACAGGGGATCCTACGAGCAGTACTTC. Translating it yields CASSIDHRDRGSYEQYF.

The chain has TRBV9 and TRBJ2-5; tentatively, D is TRBD1 (6 bases). This CDR3 region has 16 residues. Germline lookup yields CDR1 SGDLS and CDR2 YYNGEE. V was trimmed by 3 bases and J by 2 bases, leaving 17 bases between them. The DNA of the CDR3 is TGTGCCAGCAGCGCTGGGGTTGGACAGCCACAAGAGACCCAGTACTTC. This translates into CASSAGVGQPQETQYF.

The rearrangement links TRBV5-6 to TRBJ2-3, with 7 positions matching TRBD1. V shed 4 bases and J 2 bases; nucleotides not matched to a gene: 10. The CDR3 is made up of 16 amino acids. Germline assignment: CDR1 SGHDT and CDR2 YYEEEE. CDR3 region: CASSRSGQIYTDTQYF. CDR3 sequence (DNA): TGTGCCAGCAGCCGATCGGGACAGATATACACAGATACGCAGTATTTT.

A few counts support this clone. The chain links TRBV2 to TRBJ1-5, with 7 positions matching TRBD1. The CDR3 covers 17 residues. The J segment lost 3 bases and the V segment lost 0 bases, leaving 8 bases of the junction unmatched. Germline-derived CDR1 and CDR2 are SNHLY and FYNNEI. The DNA of the CDR3 is TGTGCCAGCAGTGAAGCGAGGGGGCGAGGAAACAATCAGCCCCAGCATTTT. Amino acids: CASSEARGRGNNQPQHF. Full variable domain (rest looked up from reference TRBV2 and TRBJ1-5): EPEVTQTPSHQVTQMGQEVILRCVPISNHLYFYWYRQILGQKVEFLVSFYNNEISEKSEIFDDQFSVERPDGSNFTLKIRSTKLEDSAMYFCASSEARGRGNNQPQHFGDGTRLSIL.

The genes are TRBV6-4 and TRBJ2-3, with a possible D match to TRBD2 (6 bases). The V end was cut by 6 bases, the J end by 1 base, with 17 bases between. The CDR3 extends over 16 amino acids. CDR1 MRHNA and CDR2 SNTAGT come from the germline V gene. CDR3 bases: TGTGCCAGCAGAGAGACTAGTCGGCTTGGCACAGATACGCAGTATTTT. Translation gives CASRETSRLGTDTQYF.

The rearrangement joins TRBV6-5 to TRBJ1-2; D is ambiguous. CDR3 length: 14 residues. Trimming took 1 base from V and 2 from J, leaving 8 bases between them. Per the germline V gene, CDR1 is MNHEY and CDR2 is SVGAGI. CDR3 bases: TGTGCCAGCAGTTACTACGGTTCAAACTATGGCTACACCTTC. Amino acid sequence: CASSYYGSNYGYTF.